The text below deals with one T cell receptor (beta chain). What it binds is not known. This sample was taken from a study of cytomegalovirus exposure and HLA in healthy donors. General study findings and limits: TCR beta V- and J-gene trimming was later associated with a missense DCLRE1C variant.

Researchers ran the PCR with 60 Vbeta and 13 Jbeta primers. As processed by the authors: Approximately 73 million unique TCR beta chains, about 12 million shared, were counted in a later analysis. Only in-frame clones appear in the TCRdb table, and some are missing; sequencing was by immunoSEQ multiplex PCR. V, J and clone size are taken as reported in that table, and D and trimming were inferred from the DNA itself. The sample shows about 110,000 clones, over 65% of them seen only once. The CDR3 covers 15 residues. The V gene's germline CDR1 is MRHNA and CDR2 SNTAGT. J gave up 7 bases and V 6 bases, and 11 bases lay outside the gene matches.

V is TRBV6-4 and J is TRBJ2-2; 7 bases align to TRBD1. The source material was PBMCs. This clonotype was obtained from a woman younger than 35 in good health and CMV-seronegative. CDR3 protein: CASRDHRGRDGELFF. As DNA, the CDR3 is TGTGCCAGCAGAGACCACAGGGGCCGGGACGGGGAGCTGTTTTTT.